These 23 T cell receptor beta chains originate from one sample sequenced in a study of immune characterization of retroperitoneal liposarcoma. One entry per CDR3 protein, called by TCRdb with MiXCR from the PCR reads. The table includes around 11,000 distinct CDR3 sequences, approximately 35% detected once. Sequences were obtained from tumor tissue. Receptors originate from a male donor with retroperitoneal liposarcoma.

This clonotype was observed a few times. CDR3 amino acids: CASSQTDTQYF. CDR3 sequence (DNA): TGCGCCAGCAGCCAGACAGATACGCAGTATTTT. This chain links TRBV4-1 with TRBJ2-3; unclear D gene. The germline gives CDR1 MGHRA, CDR2 YSYEKL. This CDR3 has 11 residues. V gave up 3 bases and J gave up 3 bases, with 1 base separating them.

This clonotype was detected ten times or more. The CDR3 loop is CASRLRGARVQAGEVEQFF. The CDR3 coding sequence is TGTGCCAGCAGGTTAAGGGGAGCAAGGGTGCAAGCAGGGGAGGTCGAGCAGTTCTTC. J is TRBJ2-1 and V is TRBV27; D is tentatively TRBD1 or TRBD2 (6 bases each). The CDR3 has 19 residues. The germline V and J ends were trimmed by 6 bases and 10 bases, with 34 bases remaining between them. The germline gives CDR1 MNHEY, CDR2 SMNVEV (reference sequence).

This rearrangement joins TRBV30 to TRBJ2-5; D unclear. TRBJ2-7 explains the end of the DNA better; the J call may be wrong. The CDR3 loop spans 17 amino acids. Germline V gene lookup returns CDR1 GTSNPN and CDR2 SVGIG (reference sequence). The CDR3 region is CAWSPEDRPTIFHEQYF. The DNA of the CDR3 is TGTGCCTGGAGTCCCGAAGATAGGCCCACTATTTTTCACGAGCAGTACTTC.

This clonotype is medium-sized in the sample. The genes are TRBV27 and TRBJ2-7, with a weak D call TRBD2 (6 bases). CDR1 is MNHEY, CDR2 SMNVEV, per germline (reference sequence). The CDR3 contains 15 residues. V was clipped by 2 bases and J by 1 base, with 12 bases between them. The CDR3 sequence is CASSLISGLSYEQYF. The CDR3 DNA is TGTGCCAGCAGTTTAATCTCGGGACTTTCCTACGAGCAGTACTTC.

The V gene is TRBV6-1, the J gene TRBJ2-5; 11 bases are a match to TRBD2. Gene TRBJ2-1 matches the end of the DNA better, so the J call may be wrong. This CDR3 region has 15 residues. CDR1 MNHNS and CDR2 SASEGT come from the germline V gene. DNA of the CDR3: TGTGCCAGCAGTGGAGGAACTAGCGGGAGCGGTGAGCAGTTCTTC. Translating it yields CASSGGTSGSGEQFF.

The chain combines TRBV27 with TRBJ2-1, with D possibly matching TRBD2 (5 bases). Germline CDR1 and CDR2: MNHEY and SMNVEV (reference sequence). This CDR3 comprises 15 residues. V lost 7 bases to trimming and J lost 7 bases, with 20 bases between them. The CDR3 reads CASTSGPPETNEQFF. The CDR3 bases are TGTGCCAGCACCAGCGGCCCCCCGGAGACAAATGAGCAGTTCTTC.

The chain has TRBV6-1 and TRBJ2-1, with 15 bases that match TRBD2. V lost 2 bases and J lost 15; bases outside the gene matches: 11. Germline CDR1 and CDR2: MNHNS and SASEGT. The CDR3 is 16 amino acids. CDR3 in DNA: TGTGCCAGCAGTGAAAGTAGGGGGACTAGCGGGGGGAGACGGTTCTTC. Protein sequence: CASSESRGTSGGRRFF.

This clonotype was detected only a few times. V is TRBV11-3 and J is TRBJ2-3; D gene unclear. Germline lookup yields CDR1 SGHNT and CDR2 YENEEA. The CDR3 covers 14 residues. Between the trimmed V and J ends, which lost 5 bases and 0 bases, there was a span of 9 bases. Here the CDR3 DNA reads TGTGCCAGCAGCCCATCACGGAGCACAGATACGCAGTATTTT. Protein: CASSPSRSTDTQYF.

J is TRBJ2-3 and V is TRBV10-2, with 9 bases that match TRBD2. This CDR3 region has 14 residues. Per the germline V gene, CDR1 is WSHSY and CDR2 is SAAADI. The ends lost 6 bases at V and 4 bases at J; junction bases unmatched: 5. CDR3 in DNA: TGCGCCAGCAGCCGGACTAGCGCGGCAGATACGCAGTATTTT. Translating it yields CASSRTSAADTQYF.

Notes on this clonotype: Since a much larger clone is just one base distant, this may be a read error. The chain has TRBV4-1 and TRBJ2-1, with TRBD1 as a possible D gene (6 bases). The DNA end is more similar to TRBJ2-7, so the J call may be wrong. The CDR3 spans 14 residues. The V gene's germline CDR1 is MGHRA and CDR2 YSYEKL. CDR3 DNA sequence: TGCGCCAGCAGCCAAGTTGGACAGAACTACGAGCAGTACTTC. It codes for CASSQVGQNYEQYF.

The chain's CDR3 is CASRVPYTGEQFF. CDR3 DNA: TGTGCCAGCAGAGTGCCCTACACGGGGGAGCAGTTCTTC. The rearrangement links TRBV6-1 to TRBJ2-1; a possible D gene is TRBD2 (5 bases). CDR3 length: 13 residues. Trimming took off 6 bases at V and 10 bases at J, with 16 bases between the two ends. CDR1 and CDR2 from the germline V gene are MNHNS and SASEGT.

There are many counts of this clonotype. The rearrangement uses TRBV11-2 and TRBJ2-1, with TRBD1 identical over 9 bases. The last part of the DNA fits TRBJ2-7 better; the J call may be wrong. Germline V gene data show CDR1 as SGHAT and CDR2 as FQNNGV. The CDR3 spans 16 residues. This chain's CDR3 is CASSFRSGTGTYEQYF. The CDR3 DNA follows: TGTGCCAGCAGCTTTCGTTCCGGGACAGGGACCTACGAGCAGTACTTC.

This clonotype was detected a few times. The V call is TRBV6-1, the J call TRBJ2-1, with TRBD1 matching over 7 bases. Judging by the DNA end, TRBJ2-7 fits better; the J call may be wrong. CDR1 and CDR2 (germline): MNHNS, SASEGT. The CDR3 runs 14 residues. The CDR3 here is CASSRRDSHYEQYF. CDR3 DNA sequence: TGTGCCAGCAGCCGACGGGACAGCCATTATGAGCAGTACTTC.

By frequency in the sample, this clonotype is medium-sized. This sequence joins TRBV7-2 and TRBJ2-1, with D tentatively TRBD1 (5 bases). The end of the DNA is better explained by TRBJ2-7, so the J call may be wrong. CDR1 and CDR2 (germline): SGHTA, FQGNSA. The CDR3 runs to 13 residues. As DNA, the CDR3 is TGTGCCAGCAGCTTGGACAACTACAATGAGCAGTACTTC. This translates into CASSLDNYNEQYF.

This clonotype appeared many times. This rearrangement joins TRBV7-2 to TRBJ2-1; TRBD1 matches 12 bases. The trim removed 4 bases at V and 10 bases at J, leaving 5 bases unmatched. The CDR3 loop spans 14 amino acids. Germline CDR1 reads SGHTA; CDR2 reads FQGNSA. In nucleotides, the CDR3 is TGTGCCAGCAGCTGGGACAGGGGGCAATACGAGCAGTTCTTC. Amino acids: CASSWDRGQYEQFF.

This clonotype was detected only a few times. This CDR3 reads CASSPGGGHGEETQYF. CDR3 sequence (DNA): TGTGCCAGCAGTCCCGGGGGCGGCCACGGTGAGGAGACCCAGTACTTC. The V call is TRBV27, the J call TRBJ2-5; D is possibly TRBD1 or TRBD2 (6 bases each). The V and J ends lost 5 bases and 5 bases respectively, with 21 bases between them. CDR1 and CDR2 (germline): MNHEY, SMNVEV (reference sequence). This CDR3 has 16 residues.

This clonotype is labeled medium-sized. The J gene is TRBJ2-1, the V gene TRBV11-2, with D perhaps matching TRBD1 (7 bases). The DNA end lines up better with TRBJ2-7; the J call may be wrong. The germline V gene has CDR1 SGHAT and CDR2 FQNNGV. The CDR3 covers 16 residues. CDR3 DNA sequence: TGTGCCAGCAGCACAAGCCGGGGGACAGCTAAAGGGGAGCAGTACTTC. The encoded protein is CASSTSRGTAKGEQYF.

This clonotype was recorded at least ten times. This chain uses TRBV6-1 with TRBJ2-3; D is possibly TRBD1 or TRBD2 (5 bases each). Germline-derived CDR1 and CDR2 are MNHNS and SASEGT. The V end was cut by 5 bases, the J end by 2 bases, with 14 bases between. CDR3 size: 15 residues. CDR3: CASSTTGTPTDTQYF. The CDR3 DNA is TGTGCCAGCAGTACTACCGGGACCCCCACAGATACGCAGTATTTT.

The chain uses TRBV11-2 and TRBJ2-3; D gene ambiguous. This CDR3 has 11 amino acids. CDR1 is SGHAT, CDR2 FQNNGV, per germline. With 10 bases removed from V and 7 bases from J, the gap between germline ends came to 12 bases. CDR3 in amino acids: CATLPENTQYF. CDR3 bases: TGTGCCACCTTACCCGAAAATACGCAGTATTTT.

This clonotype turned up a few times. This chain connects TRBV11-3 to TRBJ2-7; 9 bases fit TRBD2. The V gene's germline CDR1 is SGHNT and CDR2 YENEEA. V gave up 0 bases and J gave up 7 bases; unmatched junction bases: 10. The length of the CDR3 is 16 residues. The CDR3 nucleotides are TGTGCCAGCAGCTTAGAATTAGCGGGAGACGGCGATGAGCAGTACTTC. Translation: CASSLELAGDGDEQYF.

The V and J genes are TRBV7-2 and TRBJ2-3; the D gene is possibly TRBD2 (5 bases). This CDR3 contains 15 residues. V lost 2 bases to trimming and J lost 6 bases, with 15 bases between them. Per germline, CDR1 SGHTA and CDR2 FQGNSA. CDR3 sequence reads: CASSLLVASGDTQYF. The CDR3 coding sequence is TGTGCCAGCAGCTTATTAGTGGCATCGGGGGATACGCAGTATTTT.

The CDR3 spells CASSYGGPAGYTF. The CDR3 DNA is TGTGCCAGCAGTTACGGGGGGCCAGCGGGCTACACCTTC. V is TRBV6-6 and J is TRBJ1-2, with D possibly being TRBD1 (6 bases). CDR1 is MNHNY and CDR2 is SVGAGI in the germline V gene (reference sequence). The CDR3 spans 13 residues. Trimming pared 2 bases from V and 8 bases from J, leaving 12 bases between.

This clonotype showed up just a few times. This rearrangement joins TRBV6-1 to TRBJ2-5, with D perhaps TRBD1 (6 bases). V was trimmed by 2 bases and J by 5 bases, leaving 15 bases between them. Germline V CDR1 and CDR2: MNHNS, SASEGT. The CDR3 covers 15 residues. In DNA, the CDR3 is TGTGCCAGCAGTGAATCTATAGGGACAAGGGAGACCCAGTACTTC. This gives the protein CASSESIGTRETQYF.